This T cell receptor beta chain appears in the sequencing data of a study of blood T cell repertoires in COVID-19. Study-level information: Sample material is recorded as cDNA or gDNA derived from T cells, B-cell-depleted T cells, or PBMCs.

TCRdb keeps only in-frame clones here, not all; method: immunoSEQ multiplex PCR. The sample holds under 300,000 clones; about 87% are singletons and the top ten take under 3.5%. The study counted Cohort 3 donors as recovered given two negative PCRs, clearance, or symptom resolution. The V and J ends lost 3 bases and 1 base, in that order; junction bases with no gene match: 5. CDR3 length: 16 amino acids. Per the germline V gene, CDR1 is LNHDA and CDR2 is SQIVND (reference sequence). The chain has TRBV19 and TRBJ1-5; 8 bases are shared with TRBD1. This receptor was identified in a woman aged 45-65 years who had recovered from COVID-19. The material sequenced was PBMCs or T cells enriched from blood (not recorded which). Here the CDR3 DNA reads TGTGCCAGTAGTATCCACAGGGGGTCCAGCAATCAGCCCCAGCATTTT. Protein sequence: CASSIHRGSSNQPQHF.